This T cell receptor (beta chain) was captured in a study of blood T cell repertoires in COVID-19. The wider study: Acute-phase and convalescent COVID-19 samples originated in the United States, Italy and Spain. T cells, B-cell-depleted T cells, or PBMCs supplied cDNA or gDNA.

Germline CDR1 and CDR2: SGDLS and YYNGEE. The CDR3 runs to 14 residues. V dropped 5 bases and J dropped 0 bases, with 11 bases sitting between them. TCRdb's table, derived via immunoSEQ multiplex PCR, lists solely in-frame clones and lacks some. This sample carries roughly 53,000 clones, 75% to 80% of them seen once, and the ten largest clones take roughly 45%. This TCR was sampled from a man aged 65 to 85 with active or convalescent COVID-19. The rearrangement joins TRBV9 to TRBJ1-2; possibly TRBD1 for D (6 bases). The material sequenced was peripheral blood. CDR3 amino acids: CASSPDRANYGYTF. The CDR3 DNA follows: TGTGCCAGCAGTCCGGACAGAGCTAACTATGGCTACACCTTC.